The present T cell receptor (beta chain) was sequenced within a study of control samples from healthy donors and cancer patients. Germline V gene sequence: CDR1 MRHNA, CDR2 SNTAGT. The CDR3 loop spans 15 amino acids. V was trimmed by 3 bases and J by 5 bases, leaving 16 bases between them. The protocol was immunoSEQ multiplex PCR, while the TCRdb copy is restricted to in-frame clones and leaves out a portion. This table holds about 70,000 clones, about 80% found once. The TCR was taken from a man aged 50 or older in good health. The specimen sequenced was blood. V is TRBV6-4 and J is TRBJ2-5; D may correspond to TRBD1 or TRBD2 (6 bases each). The CDR3 spells CASSDSGAIGETQYF. CDR3 sequence (DNA): TGTGCCAGCAGTGATTCGGGGGCCATCGGGGAGACCCAGTACTTC.